One sample yielded the 15 T cell receptor beta chains listed below, sequenced in a study of OX40 agonist ivuxolimab in advanced cancers. Generated by immunoSEQ multiplex PCR, the TCRdb table keeps only in-frame clones and is missing some. The table records about 120,000 clones, 85% to 90% of them present only once. The input for sequencing was CD4+ or CD8+ T cells sorted from blood, taken in a trial of the OX40 agonist ivuxolimab. Receptor source: an adult with an advanced solid tumor such as melanoma, head and neck, liver or kidney cancer.

This chain joins TRBV19 and TRBJ2-6; D is ambiguous. The CDR3 totals 14 residues. The germline gives CDR1 LNHDA, CDR2 SQIVND (reference sequence). Trimming cost V 1 base and J 4 bases, with 5 bases left between them. The CDR3 loop reads CASSIAPGANVLTF. The CDR3 coding sequence is TGTGCCAGTAGTATAGCACCCGGGGCCAACGTCCTGACTTTC.

This chain uses TRBV6-5 with TRBJ1-5; TRBD1 aligns across 7 bases. V dropped 6 bases and J dropped 2; count of bases not matched to a gene: 7. The CDR3 length is 15 residues. The V gene's germline CDR1 is MNHEY and CDR2 SVGAGI. The CDR3 region is CASSEQGLGNQPQHF. In nucleotides, the CDR3 is TGTGCCAGCAGCGAACAGGGGCTGGGCAATCAGCCCCAGCATTTT.

This rearrangement joins TRBV9 to TRBJ1-2; D uncertain. The CDR3 contains 13 residues. Germline CDR1 is SGDLS and CDR2 is YYNGEE. V was cut by 4 bases and J by 2 bases, with 9 bases left in between. CDR3 nucleotides: TGTGCCAGCAGCCCTGACCTCAACTATGGCTACACCTTC. It yields the protein CASSPDLNYGYTF.

The chain is built from TRBV7-2 and TRBJ1-5, with no clear D. The CDR3 sequence is 14 residues long. Germline V gene data show CDR1 as SGHTA and CDR2 as FQGNSA. V was clipped by 1 base and J by 2 bases, with 6 bases between them. The CDR3 bases are TGTGCCAGCAGCTTAGAATTGGGCAATCAGCCCCAGCATTTT. Its translation is CASSLELGNQPQHF.

The V call is TRBV28, the J call TRBJ1-5; TRBD1 aligns across 7 bases. This CDR3 is built from 14 residues. Germline-derived CDR1 and CDR2 are MDHEN and SYDVKM. V was pared by 4 bases and J by 4 bases, with 4 bases of the junction left unmatched. CDR3 amino acids: CASSSTGFNQPQHF. DNA for the CDR3: TGTGCCAGCAGTTCGACAGGGTTTAATCAGCCCCAGCATTTT.

V and J are TRBV28 and TRBJ2-7; possibly TRBD2 for D (7 bases). V was cut by 7 bases and J by 2 bases, with 12 bases left in between. Germline V gene data show CDR1 as MDHEN and CDR2 as SYDVKM. This CDR3 has 13 amino acids. CDR3 residues: CASTTGGAYEQYF. Written as DNA, the CDR3 is TGTGCCAGCACAACGGGGGGCGCCTACGAGCAGTACTTC. The variable domain in full, with the rest retrieved from reference TRBV28 and TRBJ2-7, is DVKVTQSSRYLVKRTGEKVFLECVQDMDHENMFWYRQDPGLGLRLIYFSYDVKMKEKGDIPEGYSVSREKKERFSLILESASTNQTSMYLCASTTGGAYEQYFGPGTRLTVT.

This chain connects TRBV6-5 to TRBJ2-3; 8 positions agree with TRBD2. This CDR3 is 14 amino acids long. Trimming removed 10 bases from V and 2 bases from J; junction bases left unmatched: 8. Looked up from germline, CDR1 is MNHEY and CDR2 is SVGAGI. The CDR3 DNA follows: TGTGCCACAAGGGTGCGGGGGGCCACAGATACGCAGTATTTT. It is translated as CATRVRGATDTQYF.

This chain connects TRBV5-6 to TRBJ1-4; possibly TRBD1 for D (5 bases). This CDR3 is built from 14 residues. Germline V CDR1 and CDR2: SGHDT, YYEEEE. The V and J ends lost 6 bases and 5 bases respectively, with 14 bases between them. CDR3 nucleotides: TGTGCCAGCACCACGAGGGGCCCAAATGAAAAACTGTTTTTT. Translation gives CASTTRGPNEKLFF. Full variable domain (remainder filled in from reference TRBV5-6 and TRBJ1-4): DAGVTQSPTHLIKTRGQQVTLRCSPKSGHDTVSWYQQALGQGPQFIFQYYEEEERQRGNFPDRFSGHQFPNYSSELNVNALLLGDSALYLCASTTRGPNEKLFFGSGTQLSVL.

The rearrangement uses TRBV5-1 and TRBJ1-1; D not certain. Germline assignment: CDR1 SGHRS and CDR2 YFSETQ. V lost 0 bases and J 1 base, leaving 10 bases between the germline ends. This CDR3 is 15 amino acids long. The DNA for the CDR3 is TGCGCCAGCAGCTTGGGGCCGGCTCCGAACACTGAAGCTTTCTTT. Amino acid sequence: CASSLGPAPNTEAFF.

The gene calls are TRBV5-4 and TRBJ2-1, with a possible D match to TRBD1 (5 bases). With 0 bases removed from V and 8 bases from J, the gap between germline ends came to 9 bases. The CDR3 covers 13 residues. Per germline, CDR1 SGHNT and CDR2 YYREEE (reference sequence). The CDR3, as DNA: TGTGCCAGCAGCTTGGGCAGGGCCGATGAGCAGTTCTTC. It translates to CASSLGRADEQFF.

The CDR3 protein is CASSFVEQNIQYF. CDR3 DNA sequence: TGTGCCAGCAGCTTCGTGGAGCAAAACATTCAGTACTTC. This chain uses TRBV7-2 with TRBJ2-4; D is ambiguous. Trimming stripped 3 bases from V and 5 bases from J, with 8 bases between. The CDR3 has 13 amino acids. Germline-derived CDR1 and CDR2 are SGHTA and FQGNSA.

The chain is built from TRBV30 and TRBJ1-4; TRBD1 matches 11 bases. This CDR3 is 13 amino acids long. Germline V gene data show CDR1 as GTSNPN and CDR2 as SVGIG (reference sequence). Losses at the gene ends were 8 bases for V and 7 bases for J; bases not matched to a gene: 6. The DNA of the CDR3 is TGTGCCGGAGGGGGACAGGGGGTTGAAAAACTGTTTTTT. Translated: CAGGGQGVEKLFF.

V usage is TRBV13 and J usage is TRBJ2-1, with 11 bases matching TRBD2. With 4 bases clipped from V and 4 bases from J, the junction kept 6 bases outside the gene matches. Germline V CDR1 and CDR2: PRHDT, FYEKMQ (reference sequence). This CDR3 has 16 amino acids. The CDR3 DNA is TGTGCCAGCAGCTCCCTACGACTAGCGGGGTACAATGAGCAGTTCTTC. Amino acid sequence: CASSSLRLAGYNEQFF.

This chain links TRBV6-6 with TRBJ1-4; 10 bases line up with TRBD1. Trimming removed 8 bases from V and 2 bases from J; junction bases left unmatched: 2. The CDR3 has 14 amino acids. The V gene's germline CDR1 is MNHNY and CDR2 SVGAGI (reference sequence). CDR3 sequence: CASGDRGTNEKLFF. The CDR3 DNA follows: TGTGCCAGCGGGGACAGGGGTACTAATGAAAAACTGTTTTTT.

This rearrangement joins TRBV7-2 to TRBJ2-7; D remains ambiguous. CDR1 is SGHTA, CDR2 FQGNSA, per germline. The CDR3 has 15 residues. The V gene lost 1 base and the J gene lost 7 bases, with 17 bases spanning the gap. The CDR3 DNA reads as TGTGCCAGCAGCTTAGGCCCTTTAGGCGATTTGGAGCAGTACTTC. Protein sequence: CASSLGPLGDLEQYF.